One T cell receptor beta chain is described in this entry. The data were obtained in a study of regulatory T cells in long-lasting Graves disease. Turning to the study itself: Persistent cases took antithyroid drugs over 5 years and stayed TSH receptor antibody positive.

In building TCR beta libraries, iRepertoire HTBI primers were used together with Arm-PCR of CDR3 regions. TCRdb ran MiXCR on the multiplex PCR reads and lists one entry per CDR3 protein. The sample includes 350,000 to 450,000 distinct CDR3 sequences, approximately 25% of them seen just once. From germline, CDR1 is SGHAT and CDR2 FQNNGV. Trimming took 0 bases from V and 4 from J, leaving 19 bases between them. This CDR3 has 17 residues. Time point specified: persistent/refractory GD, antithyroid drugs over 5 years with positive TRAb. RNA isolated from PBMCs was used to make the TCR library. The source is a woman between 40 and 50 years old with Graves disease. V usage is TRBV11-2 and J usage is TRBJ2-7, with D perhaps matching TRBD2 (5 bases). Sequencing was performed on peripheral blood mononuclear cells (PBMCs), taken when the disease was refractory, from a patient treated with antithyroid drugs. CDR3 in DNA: TGTGCCAGCAGCTTAGACGTTTTCGCTCTGGGAGCTTACGAGCAGTACTTC. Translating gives CASSLDVFALGAYEQYF.